Below, 28 T cell receptor beta chains from the same sample are listed, as sequenced in a study of regulatory T cells in long-lasting Graves disease. To make TCR beta libraries, researchers used iRepertoire HTBI primers and Arm-PCR of CDR3 regions. TCRdb reprocessed the multiplex PCR reads via MiXCR and lists one record per CDR3 protein. The table has 560,000 or so distinct CDR3 sequences, approximately 16% seen once; the top ten hold around 11%. Time point meaning: newly diagnosed GD, antithyroid drugs for less than 3 months. The TCR library was made from RNA that had been extracted from PBMCs in TRIzol. These data are also associated with another study on T cells in Graves' hyperthyroidism and ophthalmopathy.

Sequenced material: peripheral blood mononuclear cells (PBMCs), taken at new diagnosis, from a patient treated with antithyroid drugs. The receptors were gathered from a man between 18 and 29 years old with Graves disease.

The J gene is TRBJ2-1, the V gene TRBV10-3; 7 bases map to TRBD2. Germline CDR1 reads ENHRY; CDR2 reads SYGVKD. The ends lost 10 bases at V and 9 bases at J; junction bases unmatched: 12. This CDR3 is 13 amino acids long. Here the CDR3 reads CANKAGPVGEQFF. The CDR3 bases are TGTGCCAATAAAGCGGGACCGGTAGGTGAGCAGTTCTTC.

This sequence joins TRBV28 and TRBJ1-1; perhaps TRBD1 as D (5 bases). The length of the CDR3 is 15 residues. V gave up 5 bases and J gave up 1 base, with 14 bases separating them. The germline CDR1 and CDR2 sequences are MDHEN and SYDVKM. For the CDR3, the DNA is TGTGCCAGCAGTGCACGACAGACACAGAACACTGAAGCTTTCTTT. It yields the protein CASSARQTQNTEAFF.

The sample holds a few counts of this clonotype. The chain employs TRBV5-1 and TRBJ1-5; unclear D gene. The CDR3 has 16 residues. Trimming took off 4 bases at V and 0 bases at J, with 14 bases between the two ends. CDR1 and CDR2 (germline): SGHRS, YFSETQ. CDR3 nucleotide sequence: TGCGCCAGCAGCATACTCGGACGGAATAGCAATCAGCCCCAGCATTTT. Protein product: CASSILGRNSNQPQHF.

Only a few counts were recorded for this clonotype. The rearrangement uses TRBV27 and TRBJ1-3; D is undetermined. From germline, CDR1 is MNHEY and CDR2 SMNVEV (reference sequence). Trimming shortened V by 7 bases and J by 4 bases, and 17 bases separated the two germline ends. The CDR3 is 15 amino acids. The DNA of the CDR3 is TGTGCCAGCAATCCCCCCCAAGGGCGAGGAAACACCATATATTTT. Protein product: CASNPPQGRGNTIYF.

This clonotype has at least ten counts. This chain links TRBV11-2 with TRBJ2-7; D uncertain. The V gene lost 0 bases and the J gene lost 5 bases, with 8 bases spanning the gap. The germline V gene has CDR1 SGHAT and CDR2 FQNNGV. The CDR3 has 13 amino acids. In DNA form, the CDR3 reads TGTGCCAGCAGCTTAGAACAGCTCCACGAGCAGTACTTC. Encoded protein: CASSLEQLHEQYF.

V usage is TRBV9 and J usage is TRBJ2-1, with D possibly TRBD1 on 5 matching bases. Germline V gene data show CDR1 as SGDLS and CDR2 as YYNGEE. This CDR3 has 16 residues. V shed 2 bases and J shed 3 bases, with 15 bases lying between them. For the CDR3, the DNA is TGTGCCAGCAGCGTCATCTCACAGGCACTCTACAATGAGCAGTTCTTC. Protein sequence: CASSVISQALYNEQFF.

This clonotype was seen at least ten times. The V call is TRBV12-3 or TRBV12-4, the J call TRBJ2-6; D might be TRBD1 (5 bases). This CDR3 has 20 residues. V lost 5 bases and J 0 bases, leaving 23 bases between the germline ends. CDR3 DNA sequence: TGTGCCAGCAGTCCTCGACAGCTGGTCAACCCGACCTCTGGGGCCAACGTCCTGACTTTC. Residues: CASSPRQLVNPTSGANVLTF.

This clonotype occurred many times. This chain links TRBV6-2 or TRBV6-3 with TRBJ1-1; D is undetermined. This CDR3 region has 16 residues. V lost 5 bases to trimming and J lost 1 base, with 17 bases between them. Germline V gene data show CDR1 as MNHEY and CDR2 as SVGEGT. CDR3 amino acids: CASSEFRGGENTEAFF. The CDR3 DNA sequence: TGTGCCAGCAGTGAATTCCGCGGCGGGGAGAACACTGAAGCTTTCTTT.

As concerns this clonotype: This clone may be a read error of a much larger clone one base away. The CDR3 does not end in the conserved phenylalanine or tryptophan, so this is likely a read error. The genes are TRBV6-5 and TRBJ2-7; maybe TRBD2 (6 bases). The germline gives CDR1 MNHEY, CDR2 SVGAGI. This CDR3 has 21 amino acids. Trimming removed 0 bases at V and 1 base at J, with 28 bases between. The CDR3 coding sequence is TGTGCCAGCAGTTACTCCGTCCCCGGCCAAATCCTAGCCGGAGGGTCCTACGAGCAGTACTCC. This codes for CASSYSVPGQILAGGSYEQYS.

V is TRBV9 and J is TRBJ2-2; D possibly corresponds to TRBD2 (6 bases). This CDR3 comprises 18 residues. Germline V gene data show CDR1 as SGDLS and CDR2 as YYNGEE. Trimming took 1 base from V and 0 from J, leaving 16 bases between them. The CDR3 DNA reads TGTGCCAGCAGCGTATCGTCCGGGAGACGAACGAACACCGGGGAGCTGTTTTTT. It specifies CASSVSSGRRTNTGELFF.

This chain links TRBV7-3 with TRBJ2-2, with D perhaps being TRBD1 or TRBD2 (5 bases each). CDR3 length: 15 amino acids. The germline V gene encodes CDR1 SGHTA and CDR2 FQGTGA. Between the trimmed V and J ends, which lost 1 base and 6 bases, there was a span of 12 bases. The CDR3 DNA reads as TGTGCCAGCAGCTTAAGAGGGCAGGGACCCGGGGAGCTGTTTTTT. It codes for CASSLRGQGPGELFF.

V and J are TRBV7-2 and TRBJ2-2; D tentatively fits TRBD1 or TRBD2 (7 bases each). The germline V gene has CDR1 SGHTA and CDR2 FQGNSA. There are 15 residues in the CDR3. V lost 7 bases and J 4 bases, leaving 16 bases between the germline ends. The CDR3 protein is CASTMTRGGTGELFF. CDR3 sequence (DNA): TGTGCCAGCACTATGACCAGGGGGGGCACCGGGGAGCTGTTTTTT.

A few counts support this clonotype. The gene calls are TRBV13 and TRBJ1-1; D is unclear. Between the trimmed V and J ends, which lost 7 bases and 5 bases, there was a span of 11 bases. Germline V lookup: CDR1 PRHDT, CDR2 FYEKMQ (reference sequence). CDR3 size: 12 residues. This chain's CDR3 is CASTLGPTEAFF. In DNA, the CDR3 is TGTGCCAGCACCCTAGGGCCTACTGAAGCTTTCTTT.

Remarks on this clonotype: The junction shows a germline mismatch at one end, possibly a read error. The chain uses TRBV6-1 and TRBJ2-3; the match to TRBD2 covers 12 bases. This CDR3 contains 16 residues. The germline V gene has CDR1 MNHNS and CDR2 SASEGT. As DNA, the CDR3 is TGCGCCAGCAGTCCGACTAGCGGGAGCGCTGTAGATACGCAGTATTTT. Its protein is CASSPTSGSAVDTQYF.

This clonotype was recorded at least ten times. The chain couples TRBV2 to TRBJ1-4; 8 nucleotides align to TRBD1. After removal of 4 bases from V and 3 bases from J, the junction contained 4 bases not matched to a gene. The CDR3 length is 15 residues. The germline V gene has CDR1 SNHLY and CDR2 FYNNEI. The CDR3 loop is CASSAQGAANEKLFF. The CDR3 bases are TGTGCCAGCAGTGCCCAGGGGGCGGCTAATGAAAAACTGTTTTTT. The full variable domain, in which reference TRBV2 and TRBJ1-4 provide the parts outside the CDR3, is EPEVTQTPSHQVTQMGQEVILRCVPISNHLYFYWYRQILGQKVEFLVSFYNNEISEKSEIFDDQFSVERPDGSNFTLKIRSTKLEDSAMYFCASSAQGAANEKLFFGSGTQLSVL.

This clonotype was detected only a few times. The chain employs TRBV24-1 and TRBJ2-5; no firm D call. Per germline, CDR1 KGHDR and CDR2 SFDVKD. The germline V and J ends were trimmed by 2 bases and 3 bases, with 15 bases remaining between them. The CDR3 is made up of 16 amino acids. Here the CDR3 DNA reads TGTGCCACCAGTGATTCGACCGCCTGGGTCGAAGAGACCCAGTACTTC. Translated: CATSDSTAWVEETQYF.

This clonotype was recorded a few times. V is TRBV2 and J is TRBJ2-2; TRBD2 matches 9 bases. This CDR3 contains 16 residues. The V gene's germline CDR1 is SNHLY and CDR2 FYNNEI. With 2 bases clipped from V and 6 bases from J, the junction kept 7 bases outside the gene matches. The CDR3 DNA follows: TGTGCCAGCAGTGAATGGGCTAGCGGGATGCCCGGGGAGCTGTTTTTT. This translates into CASSEWASGMPGELFF.

This clonotype has ten or more counts. The V and J genes are TRBV30 and TRBJ2-2; the D call may be TRBD1 or TRBD2 (5 bases each). Trimming took 4 bases from V and 13 from J, leaving 19 bases between them. The CDR3 sequence is 13 residues long. Germline V gene lookup returns CDR1 GTSNPN and CDR2 SVGIG (reference sequence). CDR3 amino acids: CAWKGDSPSGLFF. CDR3 coding DNA: TGTGCCTGGAAGGGAGACAGTCCAAGCGGGCTGTTTTTT.

The chain couples TRBV19 to TRBJ2-5; no reliable D call. The V gene lost 5 bases and the J gene lost 1 base, with 14 bases spanning the gap. Germline V lookup: CDR1 LNHDA, CDR2 SQIVND (reference sequence). The CDR3 runs 15 residues. The DNA of the CDR3 is TGTGCCAGTAGTCTTCATTCTCGGTTCCAAGAGACCCAGTACTTC. This gives the protein CASSLHSRFQETQYF.

Concerning this clonotype itself: A single base separates this from a much larger clone, so it may be a read error. The rearrangement links TRBV20-1 to TRBJ2-1, with no clear D. CDR3 length equals 11 residues. V lost 5 bases and J lost 10, with 12 bases in between. CDR1 is DFQATT and CDR2 is SNEGSKA in the germline V gene (reference sequence). In DNA, the CDR3 is TGCAGTGCTTCGACCACCTACGAGCAGTTCTTC. Translating gives CSASTTYEQFF.

CDR3 coding DNA: TGTGCCAGCAGTTACGGGGGGTTAATAACATCCGGGGAGCTGTTTTTT. Residues: CASSYGGLITSGELFF. This chain links TRBV6-2 or TRBV6-3 with TRBJ2-2; D is possibly TRBD2 (6 bases). CDR3 length: 16 residues. CDR1 MNHEY and CDR2 SVGEGT come from the germline V gene. With 2 bases removed from V and 6 bases from J, the gap between germline ends came to 16 bases.

The chain carries TRBV5-5 and TRBJ2-5; 8 nucleotides agree with TRBD1. Germline CDR1 SGHKS, CDR2 YYEKEE (reference sequence). This CDR3 comprises 16 residues. Trimming cost V 0 bases and J 2 bases; bases outside gene matches: 6. The CDR3 protein is CASSLGTGTVQETQYF. CDR3 in DNA: TGTGCCAGCAGCTTGGGGACAGGGACCGTTCAAGAGACCCAGTACTTC.

The chain employs TRBV9 and TRBJ2-3; 9 bases are shared with TRBD2. The germline CDR1 and CDR2 sequences are SGDLS and YYNGEE. The trim removed 4 bases at V and 4 bases at J, leaving 10 bases unmatched. This CDR3 has 16 amino acids. CDR3 region: CASSSGTSSRADTQYF. The CDR3 bases are TGTGCCAGCAGCTCAGGGACTAGCAGCCGCGCAGATACGCAGTATTTT.

This clonotype has at least ten counts. The chain carries TRBV19 and TRBJ2-1; 10 bases match TRBD2. This CDR3 comprises 16 residues. V dropped 5 bases and J dropped 5; count of bases not matched to a gene: 9. Germline V lookup: CDR1 LNHDA, CDR2 SQIVND (reference sequence). CDR3 in amino acids: CASSPTRTSGDNEQFF. In DNA, the CDR3 is TGTGCCAGTAGTCCAACCCGGACTAGCGGAGACAATGAGCAGTTCTTC.

This clonotype has a handful of counts. CDR3 coding DNA: TGTGCCAGCAATACACTAGCGGGAGTCCCAGATACGCAGTATTTT. Translated, it gives CASNTLAGVPDTQYF. J is TRBJ2-3 and V is TRBV19, with 11 bases aligning to TRBD2. The CDR3 extends over 15 amino acids. Trimming at V came to 9 bases and at J to 4 bases, leaving 9 bases not matched to a gene. The germline CDR1 and CDR2 sequences are LNHDA and SQIVND (reference sequence).

This clonotype has a handful of counts. The CDR3 region has the DNA TGTGCCAGCAGCGTGACCCCAAGCTCCTACGAGCAGTACTTC. Translating it yields CASSVTPSSYEQYF. J is TRBJ2-7 and V is TRBV9; D gene unclear. V was clipped by 2 bases and J by 0 bases, with 9 bases between them. The CDR3 runs 14 residues. In germline, CDR1 is SGDLS, CDR2 YYNGEE.

This clonotype was recorded at least ten times. V is TRBV19 and J is TRBJ2-1, with 11 bases fitting TRBD2. V lost 3 bases to trimming and J lost 7 bases; unmatched junction nucleotides: 8. CDR1 is LNHDA and CDR2 is SQIVND in the germline V gene (reference sequence). The CDR3 loop spans 16 amino acids. The CDR3 spells CASSILSGRGGNEQFF. The CDR3 region has the DNA TGTGCCAGTAGTATTCTTAGCGGGAGGGGGGGGAATGAGCAGTTCTTC.

The V gene is TRBV6-5, the J gene TRBJ1-4; a possible D gene is TRBD1 (5 bases). Trimming cost V 0 bases and J 3 bases, with 20 bases left between them. Germline V lookup: CDR1 MNHEY, CDR2 SVGAGI. This CDR3 spans 19 amino acids. DNA for the CDR3: TGTGCCAGCAGTTACTCGGCCAGGGCTACCGATCAGTCTAATGAAAAACTGTTTTTT. Amino acid sequence: CASSYSARATDQSNEKLFF.